This note documents a single T cell receptor (beta chain) sequence. Its antigen is not known. Germline V CDR1 and CDR2: SGHAT, FQNNGV. This CDR3 has 15 residues. Between the trimmed V and J ends, which lost 5 bases and 4 bases, there was a span of 17 bases. The sample originates from a study of cytomegalovirus exposure and HLA in healthy donors. Study findings and constraints: It emerged from a later analysis that several of the most significant clusters appeared to be linked to common viral pathogens. A missense variant in DCLRE1C was later tied to TCR beta V- and J-gene trimming.

PCR was performed using 60 Vbeta and 13 Jbeta primers. In the study's own analysis: As a later analysis found, there were 70 million to 80 million unique TCR beta chains, of which roughly 11 million were shared. The protocol was immunoSEQ multiplex PCR, while the TCRdb copy is restricted to in-frame clones and leaves out a portion. The V and J calls and clone size are taken from that table; D and trimming were inferred from the DNA. The profile covers 130,000 to 150,000 clones, with about three quarters appearing a single time and approximately 13% taken by the ten largest. The clonotype comes from a man in his forties in good health and CMV-seropositive. The source material was PBMCs. This chain connects TRBV11-2 to TRBJ1-1, with D possibly TRBD1 on 6 matching bases. The CDR3 nucleotides are TGTGCCAGCAGCCCGGACAGTCTCTCAGGCACTGAAGCTTTCTTT. Its protein product is CASSPDSLSGTEAFF.